Following are 21 T cell receptor beta chains from one sample sequenced in a study of cytomegalovirus exposure and HLA in healthy donors. Primers included in the PCR were 60 Vbeta and 13 Jbeta primers. Libraries were prepared by immunoSEQ multiplex PCR; TCRdb keeps only in-frame clonotypes and omits some of them. Among fewer than 250,000 clones listed, roughly 82% were seen once. The sequencing sample was made of PBMCs. The receptor set was obtained from a man aged 40-49 years in good health and CMV-seropositive.

The chain is built from TRBV4-1 and TRBJ2-1; D unresolved. Germline V gene data show CDR1 as MGHRA and CDR2 as YSYEKL. The CDR3 covers 13 residues. V shed 1 base and J shed 6 bases, with 7 bases lying between them. The CDR3 region is CASSQGNSNEQFF. CDR3 DNA sequence: TGCGCCAGCAGCCAAGGAAACTCCAATGAGCAGTTCTTC.

In this sample, this clone turned up a few times. CDR3 nucleotides: TGTGCCAGCAGCGCAGTGCTTCTCACAGATACGCAGTATTTT. This gives the protein CASSAVLLTDTQYF. The genes are TRBV2 and TRBJ2-3, with D unclear. The germline CDR1 and CDR2 sequences are SNHLY and FYNNEI. This CDR3 spans 14 amino acids. Deletions cut 6 bases from V and 2 bases from J, with 12 bases between.

The genes are TRBV4-1 and TRBJ2-1; the D is unclear. Trimming shortened V by 4 bases and J by 4 bases, and 5 bases separated the two germline ends. Germline CDR1 is MGHRA and CDR2 is YSYEKL. CDR3 size: 12 residues. The DNA of the CDR3 is TGCGCCAGCAGCCCGGAGTACAATGAGCAGTTCTTC. Encoded protein: CASSPEYNEQFF.

This chain links TRBV14 with TRBJ1-1; D perhaps matches TRBD1 (5 bases). Germline V CDR1 and CDR2: SGHDN, FVKESK. The V gene lost 1 base and the J gene lost 5 bases, with 14 bases spanning the gap. The CDR3 length is 15 residues. This CDR3 is CASSQGARASTEAFF. In DNA form, the CDR3 reads TGTGCCAGCAGCCAAGGGGCCAGGGCATCGACTGAAGCTTTCTTT.

This clone was counted once. The chain is built from TRBV19 and TRBJ2-7; 8 nucleotides match TRBD2. The V gene's germline CDR1 is LNHDA and CDR2 SQIVND (reference sequence). There are 14 residues in the CDR3. V was clipped by 3 bases and J by 1 base; unmatched bases: 2. The CDR3 reads CASSITSGSYEQYV. The CDR3 coding sequence is TGTGCCAGTAGTATCACTAGCGGTTCCTACGAGCAGTACGTC.

In this sample, this clone turned up a few times. This chain joins TRBV6-1 and TRBJ2-7; 10 nucleotides match TRBD1. The V gene's germline CDR1 is MNHNS and CDR2 SASEGT. CDR3 length: 14 residues. V gave up 5 bases and J gave up 1 base; unmatched junction bases: 2. Here the CDR3 DNA reads TGTGCCAGCAGTTTGGACAGGGGGTCCTACGAGCAGTACTTC. Protein sequence: CASSLDRGSYEQYF.

The chain recombines TRBV11-2 with TRBJ1-2; D possibly corresponds to TRBD1 (6 bases). V was pared by 0 bases and J by 8 bases, with 10 bases between. Germline V CDR1 and CDR2: SGHAT, FQNNGV. The CDR3 has 13 residues. CDR3 bases: TGTGCCAGCAGCTTAGAAGGGGGGGACGGCTACACCTTC. Its protein is CASSLEGGDGYTF. The full variable domain, rest sourced from reference TRBV11-2 and TRBJ1-2, is EAGVAQSPRYKIIEKRQSVAFWCNPISGHATLYWYQQILGQGPKLLIQFQNNGVVDDSQLPKDRFSAERLKGVDSTLKIQPAKLEDSAVYLCASSLEGGDGYTFGSGTRLTVV.

This chain uses TRBV21-1 with TRBJ1-2. TRBV21-1 corresponds to a pseudogene. The CDR3 spans 10 residues. CDR3 sequence (DNA): TGTGCCAGCAGGAGCTATGGCTACACCTTC. This sequence encodes CASRSYGYTF.

V usage is TRBV7-3 and J usage is TRBJ1-1; 12 nucleotides agree with TRBD1. The CDR3 sequence is 15 residues long. With V trimmed by 4 bases and J by 5 bases, 5 bases remained unmatched. The germline CDR1 and CDR2 sequences are SGHTA and FQGTGA. The CDR3 DNA is TGTGCCAGCAGCTCGGGACAGGGGGCACGAACTGAAGCTTTCTTT. It translates to CASSSGQGARTEAFF.

The V gene is TRBV11-1, the J gene TRBJ1-2; the match to TRBD1 covers 9 bases. CDR1 SGHAT and CDR2 FQDESV come from the germline V gene (reference sequence). The CDR3 totals 13 residues. Trimming removed 4 bases from V and 8 bases from J; junction bases left unmatched: 5. Written as DNA, the CDR3 is TGTGCCAGCAGCTCCGGGACAGGGTGGGGCTACACCTTC. It specifies CASSSGTGWGYTF. The full variable domain, in which reference TRBV11-1 and TRBJ1-2 provide the parts outside the CDR3, is EAEVAQSPRYKITEKSQAVAFWCDPISGHATLYWYRQILGQGPELLVQFQDESVVDDSQLPKDRFSAERLKGVDSTLKIQPAELGDSAMYLCASSSGTGWGYTFGSGTRLTVV.

The V call is TRBV7-2, the J call TRBJ2-5; a weak D match, TRBD2 (5 bases). The length of the CDR3 is 15 residues. The V gene's germline CDR1 is SGHTA and CDR2 FQGNSA. Deletions cut 1 base from V and 1 base from J, with 10 bases between. The CDR3 region has the DNA TGTGCCAGCAGCTTAGGGAGGCGCATCCAAGAGACCCAGTACTTC. Its protein is CASSLGRRIQETQYF.

This clone appeared once. This rearrangement joins TRBV5-1 to TRBJ2-2, with 11 bases lining up with TRBD2. This CDR3 is built from 16 residues. The germline V gene encodes CDR1 SGHRS and CDR2 YFSETQ. V lost 2 bases, J lost 6 bases, and 6 bases stayed unmatched. As DNA, the CDR3 is TGCGCCAGCAGCTTAGCTAGCGGGAGGATTCCCGGGGAGCTGTTTTTT. It encodes CASSLASGRIPGELFF. Looking up the rest from reference TRBV5-1 and TRBJ2-2 gives the full variable domain: KAGVTQTPRYLIKTRGQQVTLSCSPISGHRSVSWYQQTPGQGLQFLFEYFSETQRNKGNFPGRFSGRQFSNSRSEMNVSTLELGDSALYLCASSLASGRIPGELFFGEGSRLTVL.

The chain has TRBV29-1 and TRBJ2-2; 11 bases are shared with TRBD2. V lost 5 bases to trimming and J lost 5 bases; unmatched junction nucleotides: 4. Germline lookup yields CDR1 SQVTM and CDR2 ANQGSEA. The CDR3 consists of 14 residues. The CDR3 sequence is CSVHTSGSTGELFF. The CDR3 nucleotides read TGCAGCGTTCATACTAGCGGGAGTACCGGGGAGCTGTTTTTT.

The chain's CDR3 is CASRRTGSYNEQFF. The CDR3 DNA reads TGTGCCAGCAGACGGACAGGGTCCTACAATGAGCAGTTCTTC. The gene calls are TRBV6-5 and TRBJ2-1, with 8 bases matching TRBD1. J gave up 1 base and V 6 bases, and 2 bases lay outside the gene matches. Germline V gene sequence: CDR1 MNHEY, CDR2 SVGAGI. This CDR3 spans 14 amino acids.

The chain combines TRBV5-1 with TRBJ2-5; TRBD2 agrees at 12 bases. The V and J ends lost 0 bases and 5 bases, in that order; junction bases with no gene match: 5. This CDR3 is built from 16 residues. Germline V gene sequence: CDR1 SGHRS, CDR2 YFSETQ. DNA for the CDR3: TGCGCCAGCAGCTTGGAACTAGCGGGAGGCGGGGAGACCCAGTACTTC. This translates into CASSLELAGGGETQYF.

The chain employs TRBV19 and TRBJ1-1, with 7 bases identical to TRBD1. This CDR3 contains 15 residues. CDR1 LNHDA and CDR2 SQIVND come from the germline V gene (reference sequence). V was clipped by 5 bases and J by 4 bases; unmatched bases: 10. This chain's CDR3 is CASSSTGFVGTEAFF. CDR3 DNA sequence: TGTGCCAGTAGTTCGACAGGGTTCGTTGGCACTGAAGCTTTCTTT. Variable domain in full (rest from reference TRBV19 and TRBJ1-1): DGGITQSPKYLFRKEGQNVTLSCEQNLNHDAMYWYRQDPGQGLRLIYYSQIVNDFQKGDIAEGYSVSREKKESFPLTVTSAQKNPTAFYLCASSSTGFVGTEAFFGQGTRLTVV.

The rearrangement links TRBV7-9 to TRBJ1-1; 8 nucleotides match TRBD1. Germline values: CDR1 SEHNR, CDR2 FQNEAQ (reference sequence). This CDR3 is built from 14 residues. Losses at the gene ends were 2 bases for V and 3 bases for J; bases not matched to a gene: 2. CDR3 sequence: CASSLTGGYTEAFF. CDR3 nucleotides: TGTGCCAGCAGCTTAACAGGGGGGTACACTGAAGCTTTCTTT.

This clone was detected only once. J is TRBJ1-5 and V is TRBV19; no definite D call. Germline V gene data show CDR1 as LNHDA and CDR2 as SQIVND (reference sequence). V was shortened by 3 bases and J by 0 bases, with 9 bases between the two germline ends. The CDR3 consists of 15 residues. CDR3 in amino acids: CASSIADYSNQPQHF. The DNA for the CDR3 is TGTGCCAGTAGTATCGCGGATTATAGCAATCAGCCCCAGCATTTT.

CDR3 DNA sequence: TGTGCCAGCAGCCTGCCCCCGGGACAATATTATGGCTACACCTTC. This sequence encodes CASSLPPGQYYGYTF. This rearrangement joins TRBV5-6 to TRBJ1-2, with D perhaps matching TRBD1 (6 bases). CDR3 length: 15 residues. V lost 4 bases to trimming and J lost 5 bases, with 18 bases between them. CDR1 SGHDT and CDR2 YYEEEE come from the germline V gene.

The chain is built from TRBV6-4 and TRBJ2-1, with TRBD1 matching 12 bases. From germline, CDR1 is MRHNA and CDR2 SNTAGT. The CDR3 is 15 residues long. The V and J ends lost 5 bases and 8 bases, in that order; junction bases with no gene match: 7. CDR3 sequence (DNA): TGTGCCAGCAGTCTTACGGGACAGGGGGCATATGAGCAGTTCTTC. Translated: CASSLTGQGAYEQFF.

The chain is built from TRBV7-8 and TRBJ2-1; TRBD2 agrees at 7 bases. Germline V gene sequence: CDR1 SGHVS, CDR2 FQNEAQ. The CDR3 is 18 amino acids. Trimming removed 0 bases from V and 7 bases from J; junction bases left unmatched: 15. CDR3 protein: CASSLAPLGAGAENEQFF. CDR3 DNA sequence: TGTGCCAGCAGCTTAGCTCCCCTCGGGGCGGGAGCTGAGAATGAGCAGTTCTTC.